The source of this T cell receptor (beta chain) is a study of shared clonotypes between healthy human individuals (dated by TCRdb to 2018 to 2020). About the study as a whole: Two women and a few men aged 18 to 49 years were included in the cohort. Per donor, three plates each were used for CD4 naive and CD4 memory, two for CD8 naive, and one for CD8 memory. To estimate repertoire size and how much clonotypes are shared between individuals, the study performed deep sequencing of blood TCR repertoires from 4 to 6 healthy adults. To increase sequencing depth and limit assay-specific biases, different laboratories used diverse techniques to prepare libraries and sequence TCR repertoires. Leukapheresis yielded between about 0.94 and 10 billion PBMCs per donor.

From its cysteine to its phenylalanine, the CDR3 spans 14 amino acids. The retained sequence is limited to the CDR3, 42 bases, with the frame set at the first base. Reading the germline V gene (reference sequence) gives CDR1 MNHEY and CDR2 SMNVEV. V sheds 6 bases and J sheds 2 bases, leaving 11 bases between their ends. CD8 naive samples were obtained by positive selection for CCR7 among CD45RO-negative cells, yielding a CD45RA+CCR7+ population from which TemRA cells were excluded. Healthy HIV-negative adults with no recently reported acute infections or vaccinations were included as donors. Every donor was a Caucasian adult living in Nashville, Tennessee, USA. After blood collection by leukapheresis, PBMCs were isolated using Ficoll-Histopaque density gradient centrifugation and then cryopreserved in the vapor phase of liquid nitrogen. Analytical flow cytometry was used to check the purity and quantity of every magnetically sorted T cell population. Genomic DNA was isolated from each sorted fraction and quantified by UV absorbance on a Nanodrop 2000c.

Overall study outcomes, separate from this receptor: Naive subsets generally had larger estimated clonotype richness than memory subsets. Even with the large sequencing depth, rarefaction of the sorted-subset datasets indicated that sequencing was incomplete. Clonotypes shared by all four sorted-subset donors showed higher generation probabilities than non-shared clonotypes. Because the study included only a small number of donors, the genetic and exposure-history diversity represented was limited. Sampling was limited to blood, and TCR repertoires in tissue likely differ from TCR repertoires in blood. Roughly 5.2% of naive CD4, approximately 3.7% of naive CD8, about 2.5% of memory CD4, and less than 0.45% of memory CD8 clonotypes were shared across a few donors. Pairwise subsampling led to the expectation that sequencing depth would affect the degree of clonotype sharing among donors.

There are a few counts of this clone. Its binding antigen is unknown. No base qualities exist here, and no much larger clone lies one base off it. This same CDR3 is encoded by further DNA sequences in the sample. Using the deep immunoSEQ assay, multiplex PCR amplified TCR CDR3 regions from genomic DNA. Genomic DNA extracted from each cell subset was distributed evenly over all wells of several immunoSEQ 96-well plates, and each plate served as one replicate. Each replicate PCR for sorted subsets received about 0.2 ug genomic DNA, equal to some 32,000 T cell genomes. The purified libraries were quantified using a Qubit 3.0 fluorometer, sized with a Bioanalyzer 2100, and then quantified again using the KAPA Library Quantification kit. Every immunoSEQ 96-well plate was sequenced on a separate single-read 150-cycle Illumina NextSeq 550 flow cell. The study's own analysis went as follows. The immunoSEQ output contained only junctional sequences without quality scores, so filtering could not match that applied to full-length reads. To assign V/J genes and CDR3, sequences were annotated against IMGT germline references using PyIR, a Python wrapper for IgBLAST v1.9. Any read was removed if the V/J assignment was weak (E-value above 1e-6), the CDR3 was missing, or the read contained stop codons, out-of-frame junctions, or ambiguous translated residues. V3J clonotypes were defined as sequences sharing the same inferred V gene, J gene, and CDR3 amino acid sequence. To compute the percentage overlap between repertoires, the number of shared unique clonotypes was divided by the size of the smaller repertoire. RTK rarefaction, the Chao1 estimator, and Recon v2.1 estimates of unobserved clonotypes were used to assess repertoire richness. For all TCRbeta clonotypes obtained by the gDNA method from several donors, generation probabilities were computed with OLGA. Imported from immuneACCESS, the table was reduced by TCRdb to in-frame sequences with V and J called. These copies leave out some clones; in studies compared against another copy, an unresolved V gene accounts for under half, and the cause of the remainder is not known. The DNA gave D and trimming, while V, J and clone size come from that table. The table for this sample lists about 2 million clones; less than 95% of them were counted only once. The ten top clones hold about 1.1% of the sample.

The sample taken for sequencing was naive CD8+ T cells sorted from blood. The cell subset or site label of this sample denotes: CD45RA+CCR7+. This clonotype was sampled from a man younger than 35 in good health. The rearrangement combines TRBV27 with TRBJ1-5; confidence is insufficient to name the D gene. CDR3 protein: CASREGEGNQPQHF. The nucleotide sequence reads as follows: TGTGCCAGCAGAGAGGGTGAGGGCAATCAGCCCCAGCATTTT.